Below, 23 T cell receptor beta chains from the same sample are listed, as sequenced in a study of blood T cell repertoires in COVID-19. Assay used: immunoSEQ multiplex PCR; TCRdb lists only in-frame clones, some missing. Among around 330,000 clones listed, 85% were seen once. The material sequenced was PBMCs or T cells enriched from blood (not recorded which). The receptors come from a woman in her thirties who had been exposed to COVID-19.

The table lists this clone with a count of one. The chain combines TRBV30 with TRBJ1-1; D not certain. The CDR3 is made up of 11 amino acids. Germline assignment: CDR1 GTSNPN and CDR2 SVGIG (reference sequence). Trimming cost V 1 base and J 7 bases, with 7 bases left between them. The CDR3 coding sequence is TGTGCCTGGAGTGGAAGCGGTGAAGCTTTCTTT. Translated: CAWSGSGEAFF.

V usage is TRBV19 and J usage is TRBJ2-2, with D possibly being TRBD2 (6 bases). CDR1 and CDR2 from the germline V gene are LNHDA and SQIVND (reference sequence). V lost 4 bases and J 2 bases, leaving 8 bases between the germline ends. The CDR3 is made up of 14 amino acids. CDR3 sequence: CASSRRGNTGELFF. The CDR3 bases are TGTGCCAGTAGTAGGCGGGGAAACACCGGGGAGCTGTTTTTT. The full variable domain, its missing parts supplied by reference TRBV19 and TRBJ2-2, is DGGITQSPKYLFRKEGQNVTLSCEQNLNHDAMYWYRQDPGQGLRLIYYSQIVNDFQKGDIAEGYSVSREKKESFPLTVTSAQKNPTAFYLCASSRRGNTGELFFGEGSRLTVL.

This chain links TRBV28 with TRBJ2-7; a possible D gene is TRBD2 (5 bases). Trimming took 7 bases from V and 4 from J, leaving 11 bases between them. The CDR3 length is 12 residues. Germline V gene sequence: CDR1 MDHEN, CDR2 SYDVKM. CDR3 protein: CASTRAGYEQYF. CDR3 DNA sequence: TGTGCCAGCACGCGGGCAGGATACGAGCAGTACTTC.

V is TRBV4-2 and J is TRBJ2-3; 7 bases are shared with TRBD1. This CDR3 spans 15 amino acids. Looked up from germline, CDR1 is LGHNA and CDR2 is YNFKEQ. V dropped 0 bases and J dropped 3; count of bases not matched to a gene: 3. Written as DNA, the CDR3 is TGTGCCAGCAGCCAAGAATCAGGGGGTACAGATACGCAGTATTTT. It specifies CASSQESGGTDTQYF.

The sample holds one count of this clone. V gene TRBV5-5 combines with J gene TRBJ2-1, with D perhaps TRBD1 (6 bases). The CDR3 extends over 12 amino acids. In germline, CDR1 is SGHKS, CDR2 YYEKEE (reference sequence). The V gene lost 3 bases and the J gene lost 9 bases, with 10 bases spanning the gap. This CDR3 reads CASSSGVGEQFF. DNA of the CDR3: TGTGCCAGCAGCTCAGGGGTCGGTGAGCAGTTCTTC.

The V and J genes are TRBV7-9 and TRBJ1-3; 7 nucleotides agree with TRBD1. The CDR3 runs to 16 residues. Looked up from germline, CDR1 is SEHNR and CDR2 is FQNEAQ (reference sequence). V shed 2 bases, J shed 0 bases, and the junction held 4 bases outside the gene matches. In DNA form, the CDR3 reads TGTGCCAGCAGCTTACAAGACAGGGCCTCTGGAAACACCATATATTTT. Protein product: CASSLQDRASGNTIYF.

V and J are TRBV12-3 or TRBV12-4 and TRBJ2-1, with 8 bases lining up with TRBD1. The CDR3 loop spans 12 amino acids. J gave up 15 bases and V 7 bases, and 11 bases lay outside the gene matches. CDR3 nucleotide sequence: TGTGCCAGCACCTCGGACAGGGCTATGTTGTTCTTC. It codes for CASTSDRAMLFF.

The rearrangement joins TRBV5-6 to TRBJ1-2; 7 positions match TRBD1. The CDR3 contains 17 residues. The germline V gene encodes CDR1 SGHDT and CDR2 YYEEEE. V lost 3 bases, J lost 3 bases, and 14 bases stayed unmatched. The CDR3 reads CASSYPPSQGSYYGYTF. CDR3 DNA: TGTGCCAGCAGCTATCCCCCATCACAGGGGAGTTACTATGGCTACACCTTC.

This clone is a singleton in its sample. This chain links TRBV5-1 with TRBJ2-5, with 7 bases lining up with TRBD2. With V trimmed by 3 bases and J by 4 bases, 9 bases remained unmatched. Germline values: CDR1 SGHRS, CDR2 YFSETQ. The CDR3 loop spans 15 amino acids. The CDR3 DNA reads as TGCGCCAGCAGCTCCGGACTAGAAGTCCGAGAGACCCAGTACTTC. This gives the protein CASSSGLEVRETQYF.

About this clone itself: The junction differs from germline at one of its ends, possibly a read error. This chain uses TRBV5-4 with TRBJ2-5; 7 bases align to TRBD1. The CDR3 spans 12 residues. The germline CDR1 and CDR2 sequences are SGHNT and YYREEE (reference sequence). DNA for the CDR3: TGTGCCAGCAGCTTGGTGACAGGGACCGAAAACTTC. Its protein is CASSLVTGTENF.

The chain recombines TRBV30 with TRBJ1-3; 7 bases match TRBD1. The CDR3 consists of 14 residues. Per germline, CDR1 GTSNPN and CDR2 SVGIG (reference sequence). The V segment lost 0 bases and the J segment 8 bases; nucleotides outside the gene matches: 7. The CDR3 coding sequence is TGTGCCTGGAGTGTACAGGCAGGGGGTCACACCATATATTTT. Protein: CAWSVQAGGHTIYF.

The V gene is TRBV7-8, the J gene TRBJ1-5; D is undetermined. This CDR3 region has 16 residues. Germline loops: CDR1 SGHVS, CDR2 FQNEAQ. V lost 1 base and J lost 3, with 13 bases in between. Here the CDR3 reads CASSLVPSLANQPQHF. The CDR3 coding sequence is TGTGCCAGCAGCTTAGTCCCAAGCCTTGCCAATCAGCCCCAGCATTTT.

In DNA, the CDR3 is TGTGCCAGCAGTCCTCCAAGGCGGGAGAACACCGGGGAGCTGTTTTTT. This translates into CASSPPRRENTGELFF. V and J are TRBV27 and TRBJ2-2; weak D call: TRBD2 (6 bases). The CDR3 contains 16 residues. The V end lost 5 bases, the J end lost 1 base, and 14 bases lay between the germline ends. Germline lookup yields CDR1 MNHEY and CDR2 SMNVEV (reference sequence).

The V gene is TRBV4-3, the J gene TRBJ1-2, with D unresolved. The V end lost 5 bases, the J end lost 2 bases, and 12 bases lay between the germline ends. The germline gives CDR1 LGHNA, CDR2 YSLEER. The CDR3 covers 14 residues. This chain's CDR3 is CASSTGDPNYGYTF. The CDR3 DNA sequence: TGCGCCAGCAGCACGGGTGACCCCAACTATGGCTACACCTTC.

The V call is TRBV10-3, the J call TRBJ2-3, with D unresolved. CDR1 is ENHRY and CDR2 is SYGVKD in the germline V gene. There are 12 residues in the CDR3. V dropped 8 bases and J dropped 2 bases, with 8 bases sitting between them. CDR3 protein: CAIGSPTDTQYF. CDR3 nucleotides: TGTGCCATCGGCAGTCCCACAGATACGCAGTATTTT.

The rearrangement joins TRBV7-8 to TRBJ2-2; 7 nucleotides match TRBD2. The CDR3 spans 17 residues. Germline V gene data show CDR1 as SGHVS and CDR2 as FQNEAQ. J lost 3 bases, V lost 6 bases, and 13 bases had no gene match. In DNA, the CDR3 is TGTGCCAGCAGTTCTTCCTGGGGCGGGGGTGACACCGGGGAGCTGTTTTTT. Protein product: CASSSSWGGGDTGELFF.

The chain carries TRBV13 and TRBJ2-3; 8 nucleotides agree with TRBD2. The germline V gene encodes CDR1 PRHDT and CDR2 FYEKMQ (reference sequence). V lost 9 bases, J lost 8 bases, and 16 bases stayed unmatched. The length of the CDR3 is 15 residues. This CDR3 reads CASQFRTSPSSTQYF. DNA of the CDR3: TGTGCCAGTCAGTTTAGGACTAGCCCCTCCAGTACGCAGTATTTT.

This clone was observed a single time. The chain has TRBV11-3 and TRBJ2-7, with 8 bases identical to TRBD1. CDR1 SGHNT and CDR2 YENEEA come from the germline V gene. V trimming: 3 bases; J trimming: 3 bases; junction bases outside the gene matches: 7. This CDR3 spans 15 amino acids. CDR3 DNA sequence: TGTGCCAGCAGCTTGGCCGGGACAGGAAACTACGAGCAGTACTTC. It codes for CASSLAGTGNYEQYF.

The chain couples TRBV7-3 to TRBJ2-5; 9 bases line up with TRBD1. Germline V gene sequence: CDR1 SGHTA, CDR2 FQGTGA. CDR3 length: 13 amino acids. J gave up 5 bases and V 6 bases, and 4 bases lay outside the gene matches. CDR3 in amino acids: CASSPGTGETQYF. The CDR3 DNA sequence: TGTGCCAGCAGTCCCGGGACAGGGGAGACCCAGTACTTC.

The CDR3 coding sequence is TGTGCCAGCAGTTTGGTAGGGGTCGGCACTGAAGCTTTCTTT. It translates to CASSLVGVGTEAFF. The gene calls are TRBV28 and TRBJ1-1; D perhaps matches TRBD1 (5 bases). The CDR3 totals 14 residues. V shed 3 bases and J shed 4 bases, with 12 bases lying between them. Germline-derived CDR1 and CDR2 are MDHEN and SYDVKM.

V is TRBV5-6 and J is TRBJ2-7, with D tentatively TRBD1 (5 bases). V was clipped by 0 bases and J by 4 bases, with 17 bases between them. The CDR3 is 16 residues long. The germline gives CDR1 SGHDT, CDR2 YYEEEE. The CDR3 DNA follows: TGTGCCAGCAGCTTGGAAAGGGGCCTTCGCGCGTACGAGCAGTACTTC. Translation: CASSLERGLRAYEQYF.

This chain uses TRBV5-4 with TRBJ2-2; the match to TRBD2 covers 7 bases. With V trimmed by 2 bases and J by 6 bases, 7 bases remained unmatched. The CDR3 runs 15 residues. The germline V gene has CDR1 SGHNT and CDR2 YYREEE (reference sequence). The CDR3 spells CASSFTGGGAGELFF. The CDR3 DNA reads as TGTGCCAGCAGCTTTACTGGGGGAGGGGCCGGGGAGCTGTTTTTT.

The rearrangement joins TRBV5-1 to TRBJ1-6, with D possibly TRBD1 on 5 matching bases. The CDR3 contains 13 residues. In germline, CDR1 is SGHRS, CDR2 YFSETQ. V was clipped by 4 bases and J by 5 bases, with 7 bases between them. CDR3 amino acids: CASSLGDNSPLHF. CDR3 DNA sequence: TGCGCCAGCAGCCTAGGGGATAATTCACCCCTCCACTTT.